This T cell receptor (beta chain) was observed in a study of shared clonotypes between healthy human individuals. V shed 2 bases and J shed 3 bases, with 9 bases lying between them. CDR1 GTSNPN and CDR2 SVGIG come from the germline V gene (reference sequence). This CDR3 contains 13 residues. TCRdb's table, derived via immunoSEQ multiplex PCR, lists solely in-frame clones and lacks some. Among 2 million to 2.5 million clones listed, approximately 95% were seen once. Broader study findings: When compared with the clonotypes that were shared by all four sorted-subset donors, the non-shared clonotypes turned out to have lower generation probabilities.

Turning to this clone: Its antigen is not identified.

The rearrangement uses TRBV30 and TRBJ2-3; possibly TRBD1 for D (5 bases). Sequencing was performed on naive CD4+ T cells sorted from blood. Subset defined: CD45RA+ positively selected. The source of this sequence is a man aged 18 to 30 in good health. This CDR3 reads CAWSTQETDTQYF. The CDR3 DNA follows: TGTGCCTGGAGTACACAGGAGACAGATACGCAGTATTTT.